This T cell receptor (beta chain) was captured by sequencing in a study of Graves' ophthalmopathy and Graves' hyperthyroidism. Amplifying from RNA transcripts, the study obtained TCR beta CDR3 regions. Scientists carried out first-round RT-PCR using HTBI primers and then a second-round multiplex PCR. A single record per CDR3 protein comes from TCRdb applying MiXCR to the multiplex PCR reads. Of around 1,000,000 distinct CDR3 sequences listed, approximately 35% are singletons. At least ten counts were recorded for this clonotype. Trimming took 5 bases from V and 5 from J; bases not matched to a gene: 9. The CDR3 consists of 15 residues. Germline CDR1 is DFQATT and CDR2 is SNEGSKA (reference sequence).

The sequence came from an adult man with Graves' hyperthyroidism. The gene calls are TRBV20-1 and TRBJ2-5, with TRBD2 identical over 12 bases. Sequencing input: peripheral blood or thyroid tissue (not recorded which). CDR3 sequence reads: CSAGLETSGSETQYF. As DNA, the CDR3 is TGCAGTGCTGGCCTGGAGACTAGCGGGAGTGAGACCCAGTACTTC.